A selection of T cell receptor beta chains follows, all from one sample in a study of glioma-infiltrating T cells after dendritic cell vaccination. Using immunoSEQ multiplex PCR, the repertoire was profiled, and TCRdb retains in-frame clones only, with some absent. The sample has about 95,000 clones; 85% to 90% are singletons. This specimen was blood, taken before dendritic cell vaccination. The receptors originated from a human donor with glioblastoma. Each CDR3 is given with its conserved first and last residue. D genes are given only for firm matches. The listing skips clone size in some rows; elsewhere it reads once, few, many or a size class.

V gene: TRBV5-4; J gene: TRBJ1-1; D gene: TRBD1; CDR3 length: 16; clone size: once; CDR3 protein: CASSLAGGGARTEAFF; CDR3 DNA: TGTGCCAGCAGCTTGGCCGGAGGGGGCGCCCGCACTGAAGCTTTCTTT
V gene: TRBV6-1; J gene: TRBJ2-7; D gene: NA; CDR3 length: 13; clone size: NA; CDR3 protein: CASSERDYYEQYF; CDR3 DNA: TGTGCCAGCAGTGAGCGCGACTACTACGAGCAGTACTTC
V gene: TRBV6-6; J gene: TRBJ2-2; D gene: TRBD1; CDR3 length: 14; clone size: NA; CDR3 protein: CASKGTVNTGELFF; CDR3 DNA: TGTGCCAGCAAGGGGACAGTGAACACCGGGGAGCTGTTTTTT
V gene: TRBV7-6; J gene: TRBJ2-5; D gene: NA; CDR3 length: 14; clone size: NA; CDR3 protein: CASSSLVAGETQYF; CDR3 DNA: TGTGCCAGCAGCTCACTGGTGGCAGGGGAGACCCAGTACTTC
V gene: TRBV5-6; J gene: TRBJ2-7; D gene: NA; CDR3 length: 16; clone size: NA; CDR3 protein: CASSSRQAANTYEQYF; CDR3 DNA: TGTGCCAGCAGCTCTCGACAGGCTGCAAATACCTACGAGCAGTACTTC
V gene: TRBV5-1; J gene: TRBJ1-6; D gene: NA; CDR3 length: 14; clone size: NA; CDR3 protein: CASSGGTVDSPLHF; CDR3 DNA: TGCGCCAGCAGCGGCGGGACGGTGGATTCACCCCTCCACTTT
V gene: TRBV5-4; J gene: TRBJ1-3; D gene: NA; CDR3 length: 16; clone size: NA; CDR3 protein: CASSLRRSSSGNTIYF; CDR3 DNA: TGTGCCAGCAGCTTGAGGCGGAGCAGCTCTGGAAACACCATATATTTT
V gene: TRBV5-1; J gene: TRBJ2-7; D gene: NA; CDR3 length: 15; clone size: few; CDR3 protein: CASSLDGGGFSEQYF; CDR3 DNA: TGCGCCAGCAGCTTGGACGGCGGAGGGTTCTCCGAGCAGTACTTC
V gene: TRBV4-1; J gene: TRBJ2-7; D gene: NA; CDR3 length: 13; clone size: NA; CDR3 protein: CASSQELGLGPTF; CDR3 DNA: TGCGCCAGCAGCCAAGAATTAGGCCTTGGGCCAACCTTC
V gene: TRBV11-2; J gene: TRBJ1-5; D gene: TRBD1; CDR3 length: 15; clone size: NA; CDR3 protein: CASSPGTVNNQPQHF; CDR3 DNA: TGTGCCAGCAGCCCCGGGACAGTAAACAATCAGCCCCAGCATTTT
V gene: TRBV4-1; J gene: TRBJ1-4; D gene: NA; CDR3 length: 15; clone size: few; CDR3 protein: CASSHRPEEGEKLFF; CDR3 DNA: TGCGCCAGCAGCCACAGACCGGAGGAGGGTGAAAAACTGTTTTTT
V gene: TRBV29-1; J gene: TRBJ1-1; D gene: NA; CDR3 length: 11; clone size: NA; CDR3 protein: CSVGQGALAFF; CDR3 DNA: TGCAGCGTTGGGCAGGGCGCTTTGGCTTTCTTT
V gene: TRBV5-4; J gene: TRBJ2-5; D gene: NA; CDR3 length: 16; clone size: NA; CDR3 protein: CASTPRSGALPGTQYF; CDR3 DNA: TGTGCCAGCACCCCGCGGTCAGGGGCCCTTCCGGGGACCCAGTACTTC
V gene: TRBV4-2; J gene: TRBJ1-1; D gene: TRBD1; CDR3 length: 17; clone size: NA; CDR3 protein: CASSTGTGREVNTEAFF; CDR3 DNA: TGTGCCAGCAGCACCGGGACAGGGAGGGAGGTGAACACTGAAGCTTTCTTT
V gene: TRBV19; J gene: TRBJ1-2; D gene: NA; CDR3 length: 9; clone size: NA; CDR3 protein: CASSPPVTF; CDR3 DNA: TGTGCCAGTAGTCCACCGGTCACCTTC
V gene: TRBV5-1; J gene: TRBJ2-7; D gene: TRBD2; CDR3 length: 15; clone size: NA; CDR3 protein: CASSPTGTTRGEQYF; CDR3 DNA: TGCGCCAGCAGCCCGACGGGGACTACCAGAGGCGAGCAGTACTTC
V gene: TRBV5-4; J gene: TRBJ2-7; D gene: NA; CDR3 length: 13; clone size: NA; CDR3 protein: CASSLVGGGEQYF; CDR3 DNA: TGTGCCAGCAGCTTGGTTGGGGGCGGCGAGCAGTACTTC
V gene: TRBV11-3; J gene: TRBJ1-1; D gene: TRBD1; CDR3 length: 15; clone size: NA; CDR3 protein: CASSPWTGPNTEAFF; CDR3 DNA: TGTGCCAGCAGCCCCTGGACAGGTCCGAACACTGAAGCTTTCTTT
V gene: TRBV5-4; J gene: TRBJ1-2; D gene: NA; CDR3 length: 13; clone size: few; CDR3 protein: CASSSQYNYGYTF; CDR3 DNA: TGTGCCAGCAGCTCACAGTATAACTATGGCTACACCTTC
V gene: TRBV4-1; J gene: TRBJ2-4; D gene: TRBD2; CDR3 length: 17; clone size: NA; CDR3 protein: CASSQPLAGGQQNIQYF; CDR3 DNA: TGCGCCAGCAGCCAACCCCTAGCGGGGGGGCAGCAAAACATTCAGTACTTC
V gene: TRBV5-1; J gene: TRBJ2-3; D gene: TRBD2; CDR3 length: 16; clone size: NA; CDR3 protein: CASSLVLAGATDTQYF; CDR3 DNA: TGCGCCAGCAGCTTGGTTCTAGCGGGAGCCACAGATACGCAGTATTTT
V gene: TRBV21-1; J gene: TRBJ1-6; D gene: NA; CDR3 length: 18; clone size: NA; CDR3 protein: CASSKTRDGSSYNSPLHF; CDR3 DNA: TGTGCCAGCAGCAAAACCCGGGACGGGAGCTCCTATAATTCACCCCTCCACTTT
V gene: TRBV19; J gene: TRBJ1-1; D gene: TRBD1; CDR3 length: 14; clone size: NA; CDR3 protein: CASSMMSGGTEAFF; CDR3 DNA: TGTGCCAGTAGTATGATGTCAGGGGGCACTGAAGCTTTCTTT
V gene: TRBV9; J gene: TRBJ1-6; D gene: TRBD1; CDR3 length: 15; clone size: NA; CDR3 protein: CASSADRGLGSPLHF; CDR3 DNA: TGTGCCAGCAGCGCCGACAGGGGGCTTGGTTCACCCCTCCACTTT
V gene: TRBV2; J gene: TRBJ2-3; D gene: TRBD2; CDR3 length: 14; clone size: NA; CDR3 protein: CASMVREVPDTQYF; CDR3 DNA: TGTGCCAGCATGGTGCGGGAGGTCCCAGATACGCAGTATTTT
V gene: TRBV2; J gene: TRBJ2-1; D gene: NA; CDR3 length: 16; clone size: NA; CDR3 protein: CASIRDGGFTEGEQFF; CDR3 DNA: TGTGCCAGCATCCGGGACGGAGGGTTTACGGAGGGTGAGCAGTTCTTC
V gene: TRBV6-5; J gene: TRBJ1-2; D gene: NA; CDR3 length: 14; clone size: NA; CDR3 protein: CASSYSGGTYGYTF; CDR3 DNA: TGTGCCAGCAGTTACTCCGGGGGGACCTATGGCTACACCTTC
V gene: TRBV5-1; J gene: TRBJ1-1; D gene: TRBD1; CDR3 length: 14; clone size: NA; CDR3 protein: CASSPGQGDTEAFF; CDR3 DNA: TGCGCCAGCAGCCCCGGACAGGGGGACACTGAAGCTTTCTTT
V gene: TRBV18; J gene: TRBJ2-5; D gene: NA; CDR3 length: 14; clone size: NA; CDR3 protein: CASSPDRQTETQYF; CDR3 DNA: TGTGCCAGCTCACCGGACAGACAAACGGAGACCCAGTACTTC
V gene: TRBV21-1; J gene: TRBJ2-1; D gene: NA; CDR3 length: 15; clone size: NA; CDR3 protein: CASSKWRATYNEQFF; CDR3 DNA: TGTGCCAGCAGCAAATGGCGGGCTACCTACAATGAGCAGTTCTTC
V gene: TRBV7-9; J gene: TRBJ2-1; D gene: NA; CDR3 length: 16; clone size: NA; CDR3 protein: CASRPGGRTTYNEQFF; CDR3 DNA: TGTGCCAGCAGACCCGGCGGCAGGACAACCTACAATGAGCAGTTCTTC
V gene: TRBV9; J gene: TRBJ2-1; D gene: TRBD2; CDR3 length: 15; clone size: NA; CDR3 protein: CASSSRLAGYNEQFF; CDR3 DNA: TGTGCCAGCAGCTCCAGACTAGCGGGCTACAATGAGCAGTTCTTC
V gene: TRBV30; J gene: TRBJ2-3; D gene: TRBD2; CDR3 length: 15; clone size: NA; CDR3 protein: CAWSRSSGRGNTQYF; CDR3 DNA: TGTGCCTGGAGTCGTAGTAGCGGGAGGGGGAATACGCAGTATTTT
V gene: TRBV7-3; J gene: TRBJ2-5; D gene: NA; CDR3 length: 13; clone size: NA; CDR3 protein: CASSSTRAETQYF; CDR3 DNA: TGTGCCAGCAGCTCGACTAGGGCGGAGACCCAGTACTTC